This section outlines one T cell receptor (beta chain) sequence together with its context. As yet, its antigen is unknown. This entry comes from a study of CD8+CD57+ T cells in acquired aplastic anemia. Study-wide context: Mean yield of DNA from sorted CD4+ and CD8+ cells was approximately 3 ug.

TCR beta VDJ combinations and CDR3 sequences were profiled from genomic DNA. TCRdb fed the reads into MiXCR, producing one record per CDR3 protein. The sample consists of approximately 170,000 distinct CDR3 sequences, roughly half of them appearing once. The CDR3 covers 14 residues. Trimming took 1 base from V and 5 from J, leaving 9 bases between them. The V gene's germline CDR1 is LGHNA and CDR2 YNFKEQ. Whole-study findings and limits: Patients and controls shared about 27 CD8+ CDR3 sequences.

The J gene is TRBJ2-4, the V gene TRBV4-2; D call uncertain. This clonotype was obtained from a human donor in good health, serving as a control. Sequenced sample: sorted CD4+, CD8+, or CD8+CD57+ T cells (not recorded which) from PBMCs. The CDR3 DNA is TGTGCCAGCAGCCAAGGTGGTTCCGAAAACATTCAGTACTTC. It specifies CASSQGGSENIQYF.